The 32 T cell receptor beta chains in this list originate from one sample, sequenced in a study of T cell responses to AZD1222 COVID-19 vaccine. Profiling relied on immunoSEQ multiplex PCR, and the TCRdb table lists in-frame clones only, not all of them. The data show about 110,000 clones, with about 86% seen just once and about 3.5% held by the top ten. Source: peripheral blood, taken on day 0 of AZD1222 vaccination. Receptor source: an adult in good health.

The V and J genes are TRBV2 and TRBJ2-5; the D call may be TRBD1 or TRBD2 (5 bases each). V shed 3 bases and J shed 5 bases, with 10 bases lying between them. There are 13 residues in the CDR3. Germline CDR1 reads SNHLY; CDR2 reads FYNNEI. CDR3 region: CASSDLGRETQYF. The CDR3 DNA follows: TGTGCCAGCAGTGATCTGGGACGGGAGACCCAGTACTTC.

The rearrangement links TRBV7-2 to TRBJ1-6, with D possibly TRBD1 on 6 matching bases. Between the trimmed V and J ends, which lost 5 bases and 8 bases, there was a span of 19 bases. This CDR3 is built from 16 residues. Germline V gives CDR1 SGHTA, CDR2 FQGNSA. The CDR3 DNA reads as TGTGCCAGCAGCCCTTTTGGCCAGGGACACTATTCACCCCTCCACTTT. This sequence encodes CASSPFGQGHYSPLHF.

The CDR3 reads CASSIPGQRSYEQYF. The CDR3 DNA reads TGTGCCAGTAGTATCCCGGGACAGCGCTCCTACGAGCAGTACTTC. The J gene is TRBJ2-7, the V gene TRBV19; 7 bases are shared with TRBD1. The CDR3 spans 15 residues. Germline values: CDR1 LNHDA, CDR2 SQIVND (reference sequence). The ends lost 3 bases at V and 0 bases at J; junction bases unmatched: 5.

The chain carries TRBV9 and TRBJ1-1; D may be TRBD1 (5 bases). Deletions cut 4 bases from V and 2 bases from J, with 18 bases between. The CDR3 is made up of 16 amino acids. Germline loops: CDR1 SGDLS, CDR2 YYNGEE. Here the CDR3 reads CASSTGGKSANTEAFF. CDR3 coding DNA: TGTGCCAGCAGCACCGGGGGGAAGTCAGCTAACACTGAAGCTTTCTTT.

The table lists this clone with many counts. This CDR3 reads CAVGGQGFIHEQYF. As DNA, the CDR3 is TGTGCCGTGGGGGGACAGGGTTTTATCCACGAGCAGTACTTC. The genes are TRBV27 and TRBJ2-7; TRBD1 matches 9 bases. J was trimmed by 5 bases and V by 11 bases; bases with no gene match: 13. The CDR3 contains 14 residues. Germline V gives CDR1 MNHEY, CDR2 SMNVEV (reference sequence).

The V call is TRBV16, the J call TRBJ1-2; no definite D call. The V gene lost 2 bases and the J gene lost 5 bases, with 6 bases spanning the gap. There are 12 residues in the CDR3. CDR1 is KGHSY, CDR2 FQNENV, per germline. The CDR3 coding sequence is TGTGCCAGCAGCCAAACCCCTTATGGCTACACCTTC. This sequence encodes CASSQTPYGYTF.

This sequence joins TRBV5-4 and TRBJ1-1; D is unclear. CDR1 and CDR2 from the germline V gene are SGHNT and YYREEE (reference sequence). The CDR3 is 16 residues long. V gave up 4 bases and J gave up 1 base, with 17 bases separating them. The CDR3 DNA reads as TGTGCCAGCAGCCCCCGGGTCCCTAGGGCGAACACTGAAGCTTTCTTT. Translated: CASSPRVPRANTEAFF.

The chain couples TRBV6-1 to TRBJ2-7; D remains ambiguous. This CDR3 is 15 amino acids long. V lost 3 bases to trimming and J lost 3 bases, with 15 bases between them. In germline, CDR1 is MNHNS, CDR2 SASEGT. The CDR3 loop reads CASSDSDGKSYEQYF. CDR3 coding DNA: TGTGCCAGCAGTGATAGTGATGGAAAGAGCTACGAGCAGTACTTC.

This chain links TRBV2 with TRBJ1-5, with TRBD1 as a possible D gene (6 bases). The CDR3 consists of 15 residues. CDR1 is SNHLY and CDR2 is FYNNEI in the germline V gene. Trimming removed 6 bases from V and 0 bases from J, with 12 bases in between. CDR3 DNA sequence: TGTGCCAGCAGGGGGGCAATGTATAGCAATCAGCCCCAGCATTTT. Encoded protein: CASRGAMYSNQPQHF. Variable domain in full (rest from reference TRBV2 and TRBJ1-5): EPEVTQTPSHQVTQMGQEVILRCVPISNHLYFYWYRQILGQKVEFLVSFYNNEISEKSEIFDDQFSVERPDGSNFTLKIRSTKLEDSAMYFCASRGAMYSNQPQHFGDGTRLSIL.

The rearrangement uses TRBV5-1 and TRBJ2-7; TRBD2 matches at 7 bases. This CDR3 is 16 amino acids long. Germline V gene data show CDR1 as SGHRS and CDR2 as YFSETQ. V trimming: 4 bases; J trimming: 0 bases; junction bases outside the gene matches: 10. Here the CDR3 DNA reads TGCGCCAGCAGCCGCTCCGCGAGCGGGATCTCCTACGAGCAGTACTTC. It codes for CASSRSASGISYEQYF.

CDR3: CASSIESGDGLPAQYF. The CDR3 DNA reads as TGTGCCAGTAGTATTGAGTCCGGGGACGGACTCCCGGCGCAGTATTTT. The chain couples TRBV19 to TRBJ2-3; D tentatively fits TRBD1 or TRBD2 (5 bases each). Looked up from germline, CDR1 is LNHDA and CDR2 is SQIVND (reference sequence). Trimming took 3 bases from V and 10 from J, leaving 23 bases between them. The CDR3 extends over 16 amino acids.

The chain uses TRBV11-3 and TRBJ1-2, with a tentative D call TRBD1 (5 bases). V lost 0 bases and J 0 bases, leaving 11 bases between the germline ends. This CDR3 comprises 16 residues. Germline lookup yields CDR1 SGHNT and CDR2 YENEEA. CDR3 sequence: CASSLENGDPNYGYTF. CDR3 nucleotides: TGTGCCAGCAGCTTAGAGAACGGGGACCCTAACTATGGCTACACCTTC. Using reference TRBV11-3 and TRBJ1-2 for the parts outside the CDR3, the full variable domain is EAGVVQSPRYKIIEKKQPVAFWCNPISGHNTLYWYLQNLGQGPELLIRYENEEAVDDSQLPKDRFSAERLKGVDSTLKIQPAELGDSAVYLCASSLENGDPNYGYTFGSGTRLTVV.

This chain joins TRBV27 and TRBJ1-2; TRBD1 is a possible D gene (5 bases). Germline V lookup: CDR1 MNHEY, CDR2 SMNVEV (reference sequence). CDR3 length equals 15 residues. V was shortened by 8 bases and J by 0 bases, with 16 bases between the two germline ends. This CDR3 reads CASFGPGHTNYGYTF. The CDR3 DNA sequence: TGTGCCAGCTTCGGCCCCGGACACACTAACTATGGCTACACCTTC.

The chain has TRBV5-4 and TRBJ2-7, with TRBD1 identical over 10 bases. The germline V gene encodes CDR1 SGHNT and CDR2 YYREEE (reference sequence). V lost 4 bases and J lost 6; bases outside the gene matches: 10. This CDR3 is 15 amino acids long. The CDR3 here is CASSLTGGGGSEQYF. The DNA for the CDR3 is TGTGCCAGCAGCCTGACAGGGGGCGGTGGGAGCGAGCAGTACTTC.

The chain combines TRBV7-9 with TRBJ2-7; D possibly corresponds to TRBD2 (6 bases). Germline CDR1 reads SEHNR; CDR2 reads FQNEAQ (reference sequence). V was cut by 7 bases and J by 5 bases, with 12 bases left in between. CDR3 size: 12 residues. CDR3 sequence: CASKYGEDEQYF. Here the CDR3 DNA reads TGTGCCAGCAAGTACGGGGAGGACGAGCAGTACTTC.

Only one count was recorded for this clone. V usage is TRBV5-8 and J usage is TRBJ2-5, with 9 nucleotides matching TRBD2. The germline V gene encodes CDR1 SGHTS and CDR2 YDEGEE. The CDR3 length is 16 residues. With 0 bases clipped from V and 1 base from J, the junction kept 4 bases outside the gene matches. For the CDR3, the DNA is TGTGCCAGCAGCTTGGGGGTAGCGGGGGTCCAAGAGACCCAGTACTTC. It codes for CASSLGVAGVQETQYF.

The chain has TRBV11-1 and TRBJ2-3; 8 bases are a match to TRBD2. J was trimmed by 1 base and V by 0 bases; bases with no gene match: 3. The germline V gene encodes CDR1 SGHAT and CDR2 FQDESV (reference sequence). The CDR3 has 16 residues. CDR3 protein: CASSLANSGGTDTQYF. The DNA of the CDR3 is TGTGCCAGCAGCTTAGCCAATAGCGGGGGCACAGATACGCAGTATTTT.

The chain carries TRBV7-8 and TRBJ1-6; possible D gene TRBD1, 6 bases. Germline CDR1 reads SGHVS; CDR2 reads FQNEAQ. The CDR3 totals 15 residues. V lost 8 bases, J lost 9 bases, and 20 bases lay in between. CDR3 sequence reads: CASRFAGQRSSPLHF. DNA for the CDR3: TGTGCCAGCCGATTTGCCGGACAGCGGAGTTCACCCCTCCACTTT.

The V and J genes are TRBV28 and TRBJ2-7; no clear D. CDR3 length: 15 residues. Trimming left V 0 bases short and J 2 bases short, with 11 bases between. CDR1 and CDR2 from the germline V gene are MDHEN and SYDVKM. The CDR3 nucleotides are TGTGCCAGCAGTTTATGGCGGCAGGCAACCTACGAGCAGTACTTC. Translation gives CASSLWRQATYEQYF.

The chain couples TRBV27 to TRBJ1-1, with a possible D match to TRBD1 (5 bases). CDR1 and CDR2 (germline): MNHEY, SMNVEV (reference sequence). The ends were cut back, 6 bases at V and 3 bases at J, with 17 bases in the middle. This CDR3 contains 15 residues. In DNA form, the CDR3 reads TGTGCCAGCAGGGGAGGGGCCGTCGGGGACACTGAAGCTTTCTTT. Protein product: CASRGGAVGDTEAFF.

The rearrangement joins TRBV10-1 to TRBJ2-5, with a weak D call TRBD1 (5 bases). The CDR3 sequence is 15 residues long. Germline CDR1 WNHNN, CDR2 SYGVQD (reference sequence). Trimming shortened V by 3 bases and J by 5 bases, and 16 bases separated the two germline ends. This CDR3 reads CASSENDAGKETQYF. For the CDR3, the DNA is TGCGCCAGCAGTGAAAATGATGCAGGGAAGGAGACCCAGTACTTC.

The chain uses TRBV5-6 and TRBJ1-5, with TRBD1 matching over 9 bases. Germline CDR1 and CDR2: SGHDT and YYEEEE. The V gene end was trimmed by 4 bases and the J gene end by 4 bases; junction bases not matched to a gene: 6. This CDR3 has 15 amino acids. In nucleotides, the CDR3 is TGTGCCAGCAGCAGGGCCGGGACAGGGAATCAGCCCCAGCATTTT. It specifies CASSRAGTGNQPQHF. Drawing the rest from reference TRBV5-6 and TRBJ1-5, the complete variable domain is DAGVTQSPTHLIKTRGQQVTLRCSPKSGHDTVSWYQQALGQGPQFIFQYYEEEERQRGNFPDRFSGHQFPNYSSELNVNALLLGDSALYLCASSRAGTGNQPQHFGDGTRLSIL.

This clone was recorded once. The rearrangement links TRBV28 to TRBJ1-3, with D unclear. V was shortened by 1 base and J by 7 bases, with 5 bases between the two germline ends. CDR1 MDHEN and CDR2 SYDVKM come from the germline V gene. This CDR3 has 12 amino acids. The CDR3 spells CASSLYHNTIYF. CDR3 DNA sequence: TGTGCCAGCAGTTTATATCACAACACCATATATTTT. The entire variable domain, with the rest obtained from reference TRBV28 and TRBJ1-3, is as follows: DVKVTQSSRYLVKRTGEKVFLECVQDMDHENMFWYRQDPGLGLRLIYFSYDVKMKEKGDIPEGYSVSREKKERFSLILESASTNQTSMYLCASSLYHNTIYFGEGSWLTVV.

This sequence joins TRBV6-5 and TRBJ1-4; 9 bases fit TRBD1. CDR3 length: 15 amino acids. Germline CDR1 and CDR2: MNHEY and SVGAGI. J was trimmed by 5 bases and V by 6 bases; bases with no gene match: 7. The CDR3 loop reads CASRLGGTGNEKLFF. DNA of the CDR3: TGTGCCAGCAGACTTGGCGGGACAGGGAATGAAAAACTGTTTTTT.

The rearrangement links TRBV7-9 to TRBJ2-7; tentative D call: TRBD1 (5 bases). CDR1 is SEHNR and CDR2 is FQNEAQ in the germline V gene (reference sequence). V was clipped by 8 bases and J by 1 base, with 12 bases between them. The CDR3 is 13 residues long. CDR3 sequence: CASGRAGSYEQYF. CDR3 coding DNA: TGTGCCAGCGGCAGGGCAGGGTCCTACGAGCAGTACTTC. Filled out from reference TRBV7-9 and TRBJ2-7, the complete variable domain reads DTGVSQNPRHKITKRGQNVTFRCDPISEHNRLYWYRQTLGQGPEFLTYFQNEAQLEKSRLLSDRFSAERPKGSFSTLEIQRTEQGDSAMYLCASGRAGSYEQYFGPGTRLTVT.

This chain links TRBV19 with TRBJ2-1; TRBD2 matches at 12 bases. Germline V gene sequence: CDR1 LNHDA, CDR2 SQIVND (reference sequence). V gave up 3 bases and J gave up 5 bases; unmatched junction bases: 5. The CDR3 has 16 amino acids. The CDR3 loop is CASSIRTSGAHNEQFF. The CDR3 nucleotides are TGTGCCAGTAGTATTCGGACTAGCGGGGCTCACAATGAGCAGTTCTTC.

The genes are TRBV5-1 and TRBJ1-3; D gene ambiguous. In germline, CDR1 is SGHRS, CDR2 YFSETQ. The V end lost 1 base, the J end lost 4 bases, and 9 bases lay between the germline ends. CDR3 length equals 14 residues. The CDR3 reads CASSLSTYGNTIYF. For the CDR3, the DNA is TGCGCCAGCAGCTTGTCCACCTACGGAAACACCATATATTTT.

CDR3 coding DNA: TGTGCCACCAGTGATCCAACACCCTACAGGGGGCATTCACCCCTCCACTTT. Protein: CATSDPTPYRGHSPLHF. The V and J genes are TRBV24-1 and TRBJ1-6, with TRBD1 identical over 9 bases. The CDR3 consists of 17 residues. Losses at the gene ends were 3 bases for V and 8 bases for J; bases not matched to a gene: 10. The V gene's germline CDR1 is KGHDR and CDR2 SFDVKD.

This chain joins TRBV9 and TRBJ2-3, with 7 bases lining up with TRBD1. CDR3 size: 15 residues. Germline CDR1 and CDR2: SGDLS and YYNGEE. V trimming: 3 bases; J trimming: 4 bases; junction bases outside the gene matches: 8. CDR3 DNA sequence: TGTGCCAGCAGCGCTTCAGGGGGTTCGGCAGATACGCAGTATTTT. This sequence encodes CASSASGGSADTQYF.

The chain recombines TRBV6-4 with TRBJ2-2; no firm D call. Germline assignment: CDR1 MRHNA and CDR2 SNTAGT. The CDR3 is made up of 11 amino acids. With 10 bases removed from V and 7 bases from J, the gap between germline ends came to 10 bases. CDR3 in DNA: TGTGCCATCCCCAACTTCGGGGAGCTGTTTTTT. Translated, it gives CAIPNFGELFF.

The chain combines TRBV19 with TRBJ2-1, with a tentative D call TRBD1 (6 bases). The germline CDR1 and CDR2 sequences are LNHDA and SQIVND (reference sequence). The CDR3 extends over 15 amino acids. The V gene lost 3 bases and the J gene lost 5 bases, with 14 bases spanning the gap. The CDR3 nucleotides read TGTGCCAGTAGTATGATGGGGGCCTTGAACAATGAGCAGTTCTTC. Translated: CASSMMGALNNEQFF.

The V gene is TRBV30, the J gene TRBJ1-6; 7 bases fit TRBD1. Unmatched junction bases numbered 5, after V lost 0 bases and J lost 6 bases. Germline lookup yields CDR1 GTSNPN and CDR2 SVGIG (reference sequence). The CDR3 is made up of 15 amino acids. This CDR3 reads CAWSVEGGLNSPLHF. For the CDR3, the DNA is TGTGCCTGGAGTGTAGAAGGGGGCCTTAATTCACCCCTCCACTTT. Supplemented by reference TRBV30 and TRBJ1-6, the full variable domain reads SQTIHQWPATLVQPVGSPLSLECTVEGTSNPNLYWYRQAAGRGLQLLFYSVGIGQISSEVPQNLSASRPQDRQFILSSKKLLLSDSGFYLCAWSVEGGLNSPLHFGNGTRLTVT.